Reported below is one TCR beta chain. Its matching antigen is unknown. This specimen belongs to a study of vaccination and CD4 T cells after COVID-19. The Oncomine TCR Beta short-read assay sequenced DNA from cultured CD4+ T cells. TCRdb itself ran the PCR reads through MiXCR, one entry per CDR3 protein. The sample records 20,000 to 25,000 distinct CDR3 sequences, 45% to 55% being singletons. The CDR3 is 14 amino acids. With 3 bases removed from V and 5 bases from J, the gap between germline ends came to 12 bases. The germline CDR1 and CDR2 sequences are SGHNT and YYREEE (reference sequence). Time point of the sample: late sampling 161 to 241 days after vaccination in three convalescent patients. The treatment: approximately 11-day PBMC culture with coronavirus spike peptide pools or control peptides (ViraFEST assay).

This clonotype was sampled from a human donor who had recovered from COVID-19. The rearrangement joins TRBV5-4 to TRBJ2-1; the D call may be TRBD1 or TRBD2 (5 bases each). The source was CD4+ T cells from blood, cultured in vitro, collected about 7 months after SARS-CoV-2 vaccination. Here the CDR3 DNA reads TGTGCCAGCAGCTCGGGACCCGGTAACAATGAGCAGTTCTTC. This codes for CASSSGPGNNEQFF. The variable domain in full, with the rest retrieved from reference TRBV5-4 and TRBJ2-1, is ETGVTQSPTHLIKTRGQQVTLRCSSQSGHNTVSWYQQALGQGPQFIFQYYREEENGRGNFPPRFSGLQFPNYSSELNVNALELDDSALYLCASSSGPGNNEQFFGPGTRLTVL.